Listed below are T cell receptor beta chains from one sample, sequenced in a study of cytomegalovirus exposure and HLA in healthy donors. Measured with immunoSEQ multiplex PCR; TCRdb has only the in-frame clones, and not every one. The ten most abundant clones cover about 1.6% of a sample with 120,000 to 150,000 clones. Sequencing used PBMCs. All receptors derive from a woman in her forties or fifties in good health and CMV-seronegative. CDR3s include the opening cysteine and the closing phenylalanine or tryptophan. Fields, in order: J gene, V gene, D gene, CDR3 protein, CDR3 DNA. D genes are given only for firm matches.

j_gene: TRBJ1-4; v_gene: TRBV5-1; d_gene: -; CDR3aa: CASSSRTGATNEKLFF; CDR3nt: TGCGCCAGCAGCTCCCGGACGGGGGCAACTAATGAAAAACTGTTTTTT
j_gene: TRBJ1-3; v_gene: TRBV30; d_gene: TRBD1; CDR3aa: CAWRRTGNLVGNTIYF; CDR3nt: TGTGCCTGGAGACGGACAGGGAATTTGGTTGGAAACACCATATATTTT
j_gene: TRBJ2-5; v_gene: TRBV7-2; d_gene: TRBD1; CDR3aa: CASSLKLTGTQETQYF; CDR3nt: TGTGCCAGCAGCTTAAAGTTGACAGGGACCCAAGAGACCCAGTACTTC
j_gene: TRBJ1-2; v_gene: TRBV7-9; d_gene: -; CDR3aa: CATETGSGYTF; CDR3nt: TGTGCCACAGAAACAGGGAGCGGCTACACCTTC
j_gene: TRBJ2-7; v_gene: TRBV6-5; d_gene: -; CDR3aa: CASAGSSYEQYF; CDR3nt: TGTGCCAGTGCCGGGAGCTCCTACGAGCAGTACTTC
j_gene: TRBJ1-6; v_gene: TRBV13; d_gene: TRBD1; CDR3aa: CASSSRGTGGDSPLHF; CDR3nt: TGTGCCAGCAGCTCTAGAGGGACAGGGGGCGATTCACCCCTCCACTTT
j_gene: TRBJ2-1; v_gene: TRBV9; d_gene: TRBD2; CDR3aa: CASSVVLAGVGEQFF; CDR3nt: TGTGCCAGCAGCGTAGTGTTAGCGGGAGTAGGTGAGCAGTTCTTC
j_gene: TRBJ2-7; v_gene: TRBV27; d_gene: -; CDR3aa: CASSLSGRSYEQYF; CDR3nt: TGTGCCAGCAGTTTATCTGGCAGATCCTACGAGCAGTACTTC
j_gene: TRBJ2-5; v_gene: TRBV30; d_gene: -; CDR3aa: CAGRFYPDRPETQYF; CDR3nt: TGTGCCGGGAGGTTCTACCCTGACAGGCCGGAGACCCAGTACTTC
j_gene: TRBJ1-4; v_gene: TRBV7-9; d_gene: -; CDR3aa: CASSFPSTANEKLFF; CDR3nt: TGTGCCAGCAGCTTCCCCTCTACGGCTAATGAAAAACTGTTTTTT
j_gene: TRBJ2-7; v_gene: TRBV18; d_gene: TRBD1; CDR3aa: CASSPGTGIYEQYF; CDR3nt: TGTGCCAGCTCACCCGGGACAGGAATCTACGAGCAGTACTTC
j_gene: TRBJ1-2; v_gene: TRBV19; d_gene: TRBD1; CDR3aa: CASSIEIQGAQGYTF; CDR3nt: TGTGCCAGTAGTATCGAAATCCAGGGGGCTCAAGGCTACACCTTC
j_gene: TRBJ2-7; v_gene: TRBV28; d_gene: -; CDR3aa: CASMGGLQGHEQYF; CDR3nt: TGTGCCAGCATGGGGGGGCTACAAGGCCACGAGCAGTACTTC
j_gene: TRBJ1-5; v_gene: TRBV5-6; d_gene: TRBD1; CDR3aa: CASSLGQGYQPQHF; CDR3nt: TGTGCCAGCAGCCTCGGACAGGGATATCAGCCCCAGCATTTT
j_gene: TRBJ2-1; v_gene: TRBV4-2; d_gene: TRBD2; CDR3aa: CASSRGRVLAGVRASYNEQFF; CDR3nt: TGTGCCAGCAGCCGGGGGCGGGTTCTAGCGGGAGTTCGGGCGTCCTACAATGAGCAGTTCTTC
j_gene: TRBJ1-5; v_gene: TRBV5-6; d_gene: TRBD1; CDR3aa: CASSLQIGTGHQPQHF; CDR3nt: TGTGCCAGCAGCTTGCAAATCGGGACAGGGCATCAGCCCCAGCATTTT
j_gene: TRBJ2-7; v_gene: TRBV4-1; d_gene: TRBD1; CDR3aa: CASSQGGQGYEQYF; CDR3nt: TGCGCCAGCAGCCAGGGGGGACAGGGCTACGAGCAGTACTTC
j_gene: TRBJ2-3; v_gene: TRBV30; d_gene: -; CDR3aa: CARPFLRPDTQYF; CDR3nt: TGTGCCCGTCCCTTTCTACGCCCAGATACGCAGTATTTT
j_gene: TRBJ1-1; v_gene: TRBV18; d_gene: -; CDR3aa: CASSPPSMNTEAFF; CDR3nt: TGTGCCAGCTCACCACCGAGTATGAACACTGAAGCTTTCTTT
j_gene: TRBJ2-3; v_gene: TRBV7-2; d_gene: -; CDR3aa: CASSLFTSADTQYF; CDR3nt: TGTGCCAGCAGCCTTTTCACAAGCGCAGATACGCAGTATTTT
j_gene: TRBJ2-2; v_gene: TRBV30; d_gene: -; CDR3aa: CAWIFGRTGELFF; CDR3nt: TGTGCCTGGATCTTCGGGAGAACCGGGGAGCTGTTTTTT
j_gene: TRBJ2-5; v_gene: TRBV13; d_gene: -; CDR3aa: CASSFRTGRETQYF; CDR3nt: TGTGCCAGCAGCTTTCGGACGGGGAGGGAGACCCAGTACTTC
j_gene: TRBJ1-5; v_gene: TRBV5-1; d_gene: -; CDR3aa: CASSLSGGSYQPQHF; CDR3nt: TGCGCCAGCAGTCTTAGCGGGGGCTCGTATCAGCCCCAGCATTTT
j_gene: TRBJ1-2; v_gene: TRBV6-4; d_gene: -; CDR3aa: CASSPTGNYGYTF; CDR3nt: TGTGCCAGCAGTCCTACAGGGAACTATGGCTACACCTTC
j_gene: TRBJ1-1; v_gene: TRBV4-2; d_gene: -; CDR3aa: CASSLNVGRRGNTEAFF; CDR3nt: TGTGCCAGCAGCCTAAACGTGGGTCGGCGGGGGAACACTGAAGCTTTCTTT
j_gene: TRBJ1-2; v_gene: TRBV7-2; d_gene: -; CDR3aa: CASSLEQGGYYGYTF; CDR3nt: TGTGCCAGCAGCTTAGAACAGGGAGGGTATTATGGCTACACCTTC
j_gene: TRBJ2-7; v_gene: TRBV5-1; d_gene: -; CDR3aa: CASSLQGGAYEQYF; CDR3nt: TGCGCCAGCAGCTTGCAGGGAGGAGCCTACGAGCAGTACTTC
j_gene: TRBJ2-7; v_gene: TRBV30; d_gene: TRBD1; CDR3aa: CAWRGTGAAYEQYF; CDR3nt: TGTGCCTGGAGGGGGACAGGGGCTGCCTACGAGCAGTACTTC
j_gene: TRBJ1-5; v_gene: TRBV6-1; d_gene: -; CDR3aa: CASNDNGGVGQPQHF; CDR3nt: TGTGCCAGCAATGACAATGGAGGGGTCGGTCAGCCCCAGCATTTT
j_gene: TRBJ2-7; v_gene: TRBV7-6; d_gene: -; CDR3aa: CASSKDRNYEQYF; CDR3nt: TGTGCCAGCAGCAAAGACAGAAACTACGAGCAGTACTTC
j_gene: TRBJ2-1; v_gene: TRBV4-2; d_gene: TRBD2; CDR3aa: CASSQEGGGEYNEQFF; CDR3nt: TGTGCCAGCAGCCAAGAGGGCGGGGGGGAATACAATGAGCAGTTCTTC
j_gene: TRBJ1-6; v_gene: TRBV6-1; d_gene: -; CDR3aa: CASSALRRGDSPLHF; CDR3nt: TGTGCCAGCAGTGCCTTAAGGAGGGGCGATTCACCCCTCCACTTT
j_gene: TRBJ2-3; v_gene: TRBV12-5; d_gene: TRBD2; CDR3aa: CASGKRESTDTQYF; CDR3nt: TGTGCTAGTGGAAAGCGGGAGAGCACAGATACGCAGTATTTT
j_gene: TRBJ2-3; v_gene: TRBV7-3; d_gene: TRBD1; CDR3aa: CASSLRGQVGTDTQYF; CDR3nt: TGTGCCAGCAGCTTAAGGGGACAGGTCGGAACAGATACGCAGTATTTT
j_gene: TRBJ1-2; v_gene: TRBV11-2; d_gene: -; CDR3aa: CASSSPTGPTEGYTF; CDR3nt: TGTGCCAGCAGCTCCCCGACAGGCCCGACAGAGGGCTACACCTTC